This T cell receptor (beta chain) was observed in a study of shared clonotypes between healthy human individuals. About this clone: The antigen remains unidentified.

At deep level, the assay was performed. Several immunoSEQ plates received, in even portions, the genomic DNA of each subset. TCRdb's table, derived via immunoSEQ multiplex PCR, lists solely in-frame clones and lacks some. Found here are 80,000 to 100,000 clones, 60% to 70% of them singletons; the top ten hold approximately 55%. The study's findings and limits: Naive subsets typically showed greater estimated richness than memory subsets. Sampling covered blood only; tissue repertoires likely differ.

Germline values: CDR1 SGHAT, CDR2 FQNNGV. With 0 bases removed from V and 9 bases from J, the gap between germline ends came to 9 bases. CDR3 length: 13 amino acids. This receptor was identified in a man between 25 and 39 years old in good health. Sequenced: memory CD8+ T cells sorted from blood. Subset in this sample: CD45RO+ cells pooled with CCR7-negative TemRA cells. The chain couples TRBV11-2 to TRBJ1-5, with a weak D call TRBD1 (6 bases). CDR3 sequence reads: CASSLEQTGPQHF. The CDR3 DNA reads TGTGCCAGCAGCTTAGAACAGACAGGGCCCCAGCATTTT. Full variable domain (remainder filled in from reference TRBV11-2 and TRBJ1-5): EAGVAQSPRYKIIEKRQSVAFWCNPISGHATLYWYQQILGQGPKLLIQFQNNGVVDDSQLPKDRFSAERLKGVDSTLKIQPAKLEDSAVYLCASSLEQTGPQHFGDGTRLSIL.